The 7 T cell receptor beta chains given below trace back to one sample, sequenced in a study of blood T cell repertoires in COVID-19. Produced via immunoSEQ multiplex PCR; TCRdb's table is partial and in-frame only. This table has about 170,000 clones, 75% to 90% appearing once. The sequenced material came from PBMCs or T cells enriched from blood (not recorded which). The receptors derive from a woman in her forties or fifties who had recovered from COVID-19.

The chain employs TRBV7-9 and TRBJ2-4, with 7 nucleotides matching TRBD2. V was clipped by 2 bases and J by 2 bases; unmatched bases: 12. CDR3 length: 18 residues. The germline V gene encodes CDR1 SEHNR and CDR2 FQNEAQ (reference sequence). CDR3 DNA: TGTGCCAGCAGCTTATACCAGGGAGCGGGGCCGACCAAAAACATTCAGTACTTC. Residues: CASSLYQGAGPTKNIQYF. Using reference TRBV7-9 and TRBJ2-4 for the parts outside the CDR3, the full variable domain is DTGVSQNPRHKITKRGQNVTFRCDPISEHNRLYWYRQTLGQGPEFLTYFQNEAQLEKSRLLSDRFSAERPKGSFSTLEIQRTEQGDSAMYLCASSLYQGAGPTKNIQYFGAGTRLSVL.

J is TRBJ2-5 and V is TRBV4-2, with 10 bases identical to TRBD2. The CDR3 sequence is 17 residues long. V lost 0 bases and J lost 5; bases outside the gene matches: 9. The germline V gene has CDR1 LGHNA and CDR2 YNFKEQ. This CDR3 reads CASSQESSGGASETQYF. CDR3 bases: TGTGCCAGCAGCCAAGAGAGCAGCGGGGGGGCCTCGGAGACCCAGTACTTC.

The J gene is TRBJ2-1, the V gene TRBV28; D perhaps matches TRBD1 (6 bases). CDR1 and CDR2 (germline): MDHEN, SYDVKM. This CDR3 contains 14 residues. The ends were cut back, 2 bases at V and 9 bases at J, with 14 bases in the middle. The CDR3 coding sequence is TGTGCCAGCAGTTTACTGGACAGTGCGGGTGAGCAGTTCTTC. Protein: CASSLLDSAGEQFF.

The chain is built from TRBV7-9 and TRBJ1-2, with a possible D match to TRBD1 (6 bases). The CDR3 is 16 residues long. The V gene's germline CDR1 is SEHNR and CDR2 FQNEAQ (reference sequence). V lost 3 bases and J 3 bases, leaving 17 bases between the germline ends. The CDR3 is CASSFLQGVQDYGYTF. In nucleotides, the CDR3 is TGTGCCAGCAGCTTCCTACAGGGAGTGCAGGACTATGGCTACACCTTC.

The CDR3 DNA sequence: TGTGCCCTATGGACAGGGTCTGGCTACACCTTC. Amino acid sequence: CALWTGSGYTF. The rearrangement joins TRBV27 to TRBJ1-2; TRBD1 aligns across 8 bases. The V gene's germline CDR1 is MNHEY and CDR2 SMNVEV (reference sequence). With 11 bases clipped from V and 7 bases from J, the junction kept 6 bases outside the gene matches. This CDR3 has 11 residues.

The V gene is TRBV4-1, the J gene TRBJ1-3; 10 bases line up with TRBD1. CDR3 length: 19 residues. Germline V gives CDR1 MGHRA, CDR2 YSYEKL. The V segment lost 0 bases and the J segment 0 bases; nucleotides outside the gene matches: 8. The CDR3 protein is CASSQEGTGALSSGNTIYF. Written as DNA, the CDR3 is TGCGCCAGCAGCCAAGAAGGGACAGGGGCGCTGAGCTCTGGAAACACCATATATTTT.

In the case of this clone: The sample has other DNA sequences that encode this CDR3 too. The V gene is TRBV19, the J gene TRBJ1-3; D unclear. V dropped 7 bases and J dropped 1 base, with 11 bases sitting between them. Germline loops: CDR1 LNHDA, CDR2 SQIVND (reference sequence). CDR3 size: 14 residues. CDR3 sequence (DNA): TGTGCCAGTATTGATCGAGCTTCTGGAAACACCATATATTTT. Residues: CASIDRASGNTIYF.